This T cell receptor beta chain was profiled in a study of vaccination and CD4 T cells after COVID-19. Treatment given: roughly 11-day PBMC culture with coronavirus spike peptide pools or control peptides (ViraFEST assay). Prior to the COVID-19 pandemic (2011-2018), the unexposed donor's CD4+ T cells were collected. Sequenced with the Oncomine TCR Beta short-read assay was DNA taken from cultured CD4+ T cells. Once CD4+ T cells had been cultured, genomic DNA was extracted from them. TCRdb redid the calling of the PCR reads with MiXCR, one entry per CDR3 protein. The table records 8,000 to 10,000 distinct CDR3 sequences, nearly 35% of them present only once. Per the germline V gene, CDR1 is MDHEN and CDR2 is SYDVKM. The CDR3 runs to 17 residues. V was cut by 6 bases and J by 0 bases, with 21 bases left in between. Only a few counts were recorded for this clonotype. The antigen is unknown.

The TCR originated in a human donor in good health. The sequenced material came from CD4+ T cells from blood, cultured in vitro. The chain couples TRBV28 to TRBJ2-7, with D perhaps matching TRBD1 or TRBD2 (5 bases each). The CDR3 reads CASRESRDPESSYEQYF. The DNA for the CDR3 is TGTGCCAGCAGAGAAAGCCGGGACCCTGAGAGCTCCTACGAGCAGTACTTC.